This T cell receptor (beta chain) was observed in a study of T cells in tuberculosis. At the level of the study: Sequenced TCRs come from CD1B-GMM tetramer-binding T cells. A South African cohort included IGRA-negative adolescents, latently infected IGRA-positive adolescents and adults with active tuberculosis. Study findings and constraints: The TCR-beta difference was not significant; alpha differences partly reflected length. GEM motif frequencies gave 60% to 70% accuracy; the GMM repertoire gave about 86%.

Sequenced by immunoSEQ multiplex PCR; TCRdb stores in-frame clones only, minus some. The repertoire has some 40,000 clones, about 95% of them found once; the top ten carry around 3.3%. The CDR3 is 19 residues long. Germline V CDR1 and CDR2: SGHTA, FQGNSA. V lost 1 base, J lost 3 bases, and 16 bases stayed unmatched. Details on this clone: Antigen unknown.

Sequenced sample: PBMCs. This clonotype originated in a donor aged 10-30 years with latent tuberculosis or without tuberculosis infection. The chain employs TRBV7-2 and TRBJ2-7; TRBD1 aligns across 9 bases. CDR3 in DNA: TGTGCCAGCAGCTTAGTCTCCGGAAAGGACAGGGGAAACATCTACGAGCAGTACTTC. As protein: CASSLVSGKDRGNIYEQYF. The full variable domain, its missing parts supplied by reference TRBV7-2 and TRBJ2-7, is GAGVSQSPSNKVTEKGKDVELRCDPISGHTALYWYRQSLGQGLEFLIYFQGNSAPDKSGLPSDRFSAERTGGSVSTLTIQRTQQEDSAVYLCASSLVSGKDRGNIYEQYFGPGTRLTVT.